This T cell receptor beta chain emerged from a study of early T cells in non-severe SARS-CoV-2 infection (dated by TCRdb to the early 2020s). A note on the overall study: TCR sequencing used bulk RNA from unsorted whole blood, so alpha and beta chains could not be paired.

As regards this clonotype: The antigen it recognizes is unknown. The input lacks base qualities; no much larger clone sits a single base away.

Study-wide findings and limitations: VDJdb matching was skewed toward anti-spike CD8 responses and likely underestimated virus-specific expansions by missing private and CD4 specificities.

The study was a case-control design nested within a healthcare worker cohort in London, UK, with weekly nasopharyngeal swab PCR tests and blood sampling. Healthcare workers were enrolled in the week of the UK lockdown, from 23 to 31 March 2020, and were followed every week for up to roughly 15 weeks. Library preparation was by 5' RACE. Sequencing relied on a NextSeq 500. The TCR library protocol attached unique molecular identifiers to individual cDNA molecules to correct for sequencing error and PCR bias. Sequencing covered both TCR alpha and beta chains, and within each sample the abundances of alpha and beta sequences were tightly co-correlated. The published analysis was carried out like this. Decombinator V4 was used to perform V gene, J gene and CDR3 annotation of TCR sequences. TCRs were defined as expanded if a significant change between any two time points was detected under a Poisson model with p below 0.0001. TCR abundances were normalised to the total number of TCRs sequenced per sample and were expressed as counts per million. TRAV1-2 paired with TRAJ12, TRAJ20 or TRAJ33 defined MAIT TCRs, while TRAV10 paired with TRAJ18 defined iNKT TCRs. VDJdb, accessed on 1 November 2021, was searched for TCRs annotated for CMV, EBV and SARS-CoV-2, and TCRs annotated for more than one antigen were excluded. The public reads were quality trimmed at Q25 with fastp and then assembled into clones with MiXCR by TCRdb, keeping productive beta chains. Merged by CDR3 protein, the rows form single entries marked with the most common genes and DNA. The V and J calls were determined by TCRdb, not by the authors. Present in this sample are over 90,000 distinct CDR3 sequences, roughly 12% of which were seen just once. The ten largest clones represent 4% to 4.5% of the sample.

The germline V gene gives CDR1 as SNHLY and CDR2 as FYNNEI. V is cut back by 6 bases and J by 5 bases, with 4 bases in the junction unmatched. The CDR3 contains 14 residues, cysteine and phenylalanine counted. Only CDR3 DNA remains: 42 bases, in frame from the first base. This chain joins TRBV2 to TRBJ2-3; 11 of the junction bases match TRBD2. The source is an adult who was a healthcare worker with PCR-confirmed SARS-CoV-2 infection or an uninfected control (not recorded which). Sequenced material: whole blood, taken at baseline. The CDR3 reads as follows: CASRAGLAEDTQYF. Read as DNA, the sequence is TGTGCCAGCAGAGCGGGACTAGCGGAAGATACGCAGTATTTT.